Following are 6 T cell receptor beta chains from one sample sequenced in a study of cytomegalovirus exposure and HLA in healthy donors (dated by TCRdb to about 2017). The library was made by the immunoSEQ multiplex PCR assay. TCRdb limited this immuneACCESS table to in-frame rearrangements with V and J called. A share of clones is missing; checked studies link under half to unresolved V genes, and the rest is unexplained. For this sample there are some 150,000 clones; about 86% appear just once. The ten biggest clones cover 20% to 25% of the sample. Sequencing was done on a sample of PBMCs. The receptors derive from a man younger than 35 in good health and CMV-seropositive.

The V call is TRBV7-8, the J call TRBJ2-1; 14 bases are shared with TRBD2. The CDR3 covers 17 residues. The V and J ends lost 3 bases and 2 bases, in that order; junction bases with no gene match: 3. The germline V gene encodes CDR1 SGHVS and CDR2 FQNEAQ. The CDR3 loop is CASSFGLAGGPYNEQFF. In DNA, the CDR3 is TGTGCCAGCAGCTTTGGACTAGCGGGAGGACCCTACAATGAGCAGTTCTTC. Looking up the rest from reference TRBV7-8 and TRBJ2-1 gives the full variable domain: GAGVSQSPRYKVAKRGQDVALRCDPISGHVSLFWYQQALGQGPEFLTYFQNEAQLDKSGLPSDRFFAERPEGSVSTLKIQRTQQEDSAVYLCASSFGLAGGPYNEQFFGPGTRLTVL.

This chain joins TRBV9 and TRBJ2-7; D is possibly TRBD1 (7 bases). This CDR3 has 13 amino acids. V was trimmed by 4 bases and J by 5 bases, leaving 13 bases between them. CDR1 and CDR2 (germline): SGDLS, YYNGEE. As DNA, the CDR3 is TGTGCCAGCAGCAGGGGGGACAGACACGAGCAGTACTTC. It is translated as CASSRGDRHEQYF. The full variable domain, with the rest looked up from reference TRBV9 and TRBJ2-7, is DSGVTQTPKHLITATGQRVTLRCSPRSGDLSVYWYQQSLDQGLQFLIQYYNGEERAKGNILERFSAQQFPDLHSELNLSSLELGDSALYFCASSRGDRHEQYFGPGTRLTVT.

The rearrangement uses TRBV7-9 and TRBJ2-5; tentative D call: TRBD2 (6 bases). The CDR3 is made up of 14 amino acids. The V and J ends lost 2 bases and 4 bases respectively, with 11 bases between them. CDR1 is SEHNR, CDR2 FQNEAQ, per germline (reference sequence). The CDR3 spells CASSLRQGGETQYF. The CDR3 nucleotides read TGTGCCAGCAGCTTACGGCAGGGAGGAGAGACCCAGTACTTC.

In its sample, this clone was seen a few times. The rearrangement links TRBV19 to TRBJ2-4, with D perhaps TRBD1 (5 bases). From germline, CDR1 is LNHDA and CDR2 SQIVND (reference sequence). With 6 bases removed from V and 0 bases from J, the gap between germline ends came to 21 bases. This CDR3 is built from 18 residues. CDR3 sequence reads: CASREEGVPKLAKNIQYF. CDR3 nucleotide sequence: TGTGCCAGTAGAGAGGAAGGGGTCCCCAAGTTAGCCAAAAACATTCAGTACTTC.

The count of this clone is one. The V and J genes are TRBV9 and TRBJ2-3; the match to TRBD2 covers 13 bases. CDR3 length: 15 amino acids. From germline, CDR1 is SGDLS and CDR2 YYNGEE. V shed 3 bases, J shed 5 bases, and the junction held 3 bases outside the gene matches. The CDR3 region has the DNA TGTGCCAGCAGCGCGGGGACTAGCGGGGAAGATACGCAGTATTTT. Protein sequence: CASSAGTSGEDTQYF.

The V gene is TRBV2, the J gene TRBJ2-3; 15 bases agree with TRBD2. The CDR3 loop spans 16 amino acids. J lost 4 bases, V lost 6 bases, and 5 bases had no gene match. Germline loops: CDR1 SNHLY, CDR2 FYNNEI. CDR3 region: CASRAGLAGGADTQYF. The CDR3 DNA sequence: TGTGCCAGCAGGGCTGGACTAGCGGGGGGGGCAGATACGCAGTATTTT.